This entry features one T cell receptor beta chain sequence. These data belong to a study of regulatory T cells in long-lasting Graves disease. This CDR3 has 13 residues. Trimming stripped 4 bases from V and 5 bases from J, with 14 bases between. The germline gives CDR1 SQVTM, CDR2 ANQGSEA. Building the TCR beta libraries relied on iRepertoire HTBI primers, and CDR3 regions underwent Arm-PCR. MiXCR, run by TCRdb on the multiplex PCR reads, gives a single entry per CDR3 protein. The profile shows 440,000 or so distinct CDR3 sequences, 14% to 15% of them singletons. As for time point: newly diagnosed GD, antithyroid drugs for less than 3 months. TCR sequences were obtained from RNA taken from PBMCs. The same sample was also used in a study of T cells in Graves' hyperthyroidism and ophthalmopathy.

The material sequenced was peripheral blood mononuclear cells (PBMCs), taken at new diagnosis, from a patient treated with antithyroid drugs. The chain joins TRBV29-1 to TRBJ1-2; TRBD1 is a possible D gene (5 bases). The clonotype comes from a woman aged 25-40 years with Graves disease. The CDR3 DNA follows: TGCAGCGTTGCCCGTAAAGGGGTTTATGGCTACACCTTC. It encodes CSVARKGVYGYTF. Drawing the rest from reference TRBV29-1 and TRBJ1-2, the complete variable domain is SAVISQKPSRDICQRGTSLTIQCQVDSQVTMMFWYRQQPGQSLTLIATANQGSEATYESGFVIDKFPISRPNLTFSTLTVSNMSPEDSSIYLCSVARKGVYGYTFGSGTRLTVV.